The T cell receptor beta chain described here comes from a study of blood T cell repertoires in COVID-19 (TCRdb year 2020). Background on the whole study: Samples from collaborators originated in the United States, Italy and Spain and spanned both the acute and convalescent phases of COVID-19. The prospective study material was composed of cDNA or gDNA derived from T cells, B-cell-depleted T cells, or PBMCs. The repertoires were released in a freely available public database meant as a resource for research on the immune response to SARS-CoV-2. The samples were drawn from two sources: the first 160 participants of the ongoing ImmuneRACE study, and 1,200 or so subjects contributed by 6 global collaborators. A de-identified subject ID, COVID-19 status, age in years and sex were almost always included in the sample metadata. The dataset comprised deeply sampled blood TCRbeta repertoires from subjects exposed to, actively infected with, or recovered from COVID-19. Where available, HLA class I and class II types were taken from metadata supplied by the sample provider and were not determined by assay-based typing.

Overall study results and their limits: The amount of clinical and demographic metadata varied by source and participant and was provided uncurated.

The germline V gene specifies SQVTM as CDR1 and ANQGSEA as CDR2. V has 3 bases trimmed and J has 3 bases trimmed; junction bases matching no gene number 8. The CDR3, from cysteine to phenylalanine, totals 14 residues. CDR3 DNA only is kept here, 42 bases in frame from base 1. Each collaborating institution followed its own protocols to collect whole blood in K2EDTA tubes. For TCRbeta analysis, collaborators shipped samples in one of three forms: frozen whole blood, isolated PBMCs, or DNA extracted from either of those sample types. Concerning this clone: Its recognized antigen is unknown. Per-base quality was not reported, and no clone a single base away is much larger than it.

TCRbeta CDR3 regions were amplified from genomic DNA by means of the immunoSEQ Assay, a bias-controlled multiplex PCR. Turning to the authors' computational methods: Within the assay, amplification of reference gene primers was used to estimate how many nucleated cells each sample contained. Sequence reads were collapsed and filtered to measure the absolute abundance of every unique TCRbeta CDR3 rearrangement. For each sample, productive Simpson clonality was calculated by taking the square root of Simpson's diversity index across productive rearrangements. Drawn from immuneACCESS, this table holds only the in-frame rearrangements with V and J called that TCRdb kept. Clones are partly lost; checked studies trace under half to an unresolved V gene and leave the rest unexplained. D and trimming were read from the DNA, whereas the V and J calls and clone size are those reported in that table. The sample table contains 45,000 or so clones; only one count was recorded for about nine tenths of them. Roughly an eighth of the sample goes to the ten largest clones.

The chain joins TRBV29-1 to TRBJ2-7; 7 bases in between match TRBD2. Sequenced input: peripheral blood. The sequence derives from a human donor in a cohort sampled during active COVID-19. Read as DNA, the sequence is TGCAGCGTTGAGGGCGGGGGTACCCTCTACGAGCAGTACTTC. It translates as CSVEGGGTLYEQYF.